Listed below are T cell receptor beta chains from one sample, sequenced in a study of control samples from healthy donors and cancer patients. The method was immunoSEQ multiplex PCR; TCRdb's version includes in-frame clones alone and lacks a portion of them. The sample shows around 100,000 clones, roughly 90% of them seen only once. The sequenced sample consisted of blood. These receptor sequences come from a human donor in good health. The donor label of this sample is uncertain. Both conserved end residues are part of each CDR3. Each record gives: clone size, V gene, J gene, D gene, CDR3 DNA, CDR3 protein. D genes are given only for firm matches. Clone sizes are given selectively: once, few, many, or a class where the clone is expanded.

size: -; V: TRBV9; J: TRBJ1-6; D: -; DNA: TGTGCCAGCAGCGTAGAAGGGTCGGAGTATTCACCCCTCCACTTT; CDR3: CASSVEGSEYSPLHF
size: -; V: TRBV5-4; J: TRBJ1-4; D: -; DNA: TGTGCCAGCAGCCTCCGACAGGCAACTAATGAAAAACTGTTTTTT; CDR3: CASSLRQATNEKLFF
size: -; V: TRBV2; J: TRBJ1-2; D: -; DNA: TGTGCCAGCAGTGAGGTGGGAAACTATGGCTACACCTTC; CDR3: CASSEVGNYGYTF
size: -; V: TRBV7-2; J: TRBJ1-5; D: TRBD1; DNA: TGTGCCAGCAGCCCATCGACAGGGGCGCAGCCCCAGCATTTT; CDR3: CASSPSTGAQPQHF
size: -; V: TRBV9; J: TRBJ2-1; D: -; DNA: TGTGCCAGCAGCGTAGACGGATCTGAGCAGTTCTTC; CDR3: CASSVDGSEQFF
size: -; V: TRBV4-2; J: TRBJ1-5; D: -; DNA: TGTGCCAGCAGCCAACAGCTGCTAAGCAATCAGCCCCAGCATTTT; CDR3: CASSQQLLSNQPQHF
size: -; V: TRBV3-1/TRBV3-2; J: TRBJ2-7; D: -; DNA: TGTGCCAGCAGCACCAGGGGCCTTTACGAGCAGTACTTC; CDR3: CASSTRGLYEQYF
size: -; V: TRBV19; J: TRBJ1-5; D: -; DNA: TGTGCCAGTAGTATAGATGGGCCTTTAGGTCAGCCCCAGCATTTT; CDR3: CASSIDGPLGQPQHF
size: -; V: TRBV5-1; J: TRBJ2-5; D: -; DNA: TGCGCCAGCAGCTTAGGGGAGCTTATAGGAGAGACCCAGTACTTC; CDR3: CASSLGELIGETQYF
size: -; V: TRBV24-1; J: TRBJ2-3; D: TRBD2; DNA: TGTGCCACCAGTGATTTAACTAGCGGGGACACAGATACGCAGTATTTT; CDR3: CATSDLTSGDTDTQYF
size: -; V: TRBV24-1; J: TRBJ1-2; D: -; DNA: TGTGCCACCAGTTCTTTAAGGACTCCTCTGGAGGGCTACACCTTC; CDR3: CATSSLRTPLEGYTF
size: -; V: TRBV6-5; J: TRBJ1-2; D: -; DNA: TGTGCCAGCAGTTACAGTAGCGAGGGGGAAGGCGATGGCTACACCTTC; CDR3: CASSYSSEGEGDGYTF
size: -; V: TRBV6-5; J: TRBJ2-7; D: TRBD2; DNA: TGTGCCAGCAAGCGGACTAGCGGGGGTTACGAGCAGTACTTC; CDR3: CASKRTSGGYEQYF
size: -; V: TRBV11-1; J: TRBJ1-5; D: TRBD1; DNA: TGTGCCAGCAGCGCTAAACAGGGGTCCCCCAATCAGCCCCAGCATTTT; CDR3: CASSAKQGSPNQPQHF
size: -; V: TRBV5-8; J: TRBJ2-7; D: -; DNA: TGTGCCAGCGGCGAACTTATGACCCGAGGGGAGCAGTACTTC; CDR3: CASGELMTRGEQYF
size: -; V: TRBV5-1; J: TRBJ1-6; D: -; DNA: TGCGCCAGCAGCTTTGAGAATTCACCCCTCCACTTT; CDR3: CASSFENSPLHF
size: -; V: TRBV13; J: TRBJ1-1; D: -; DNA: TGTGCCAGCAGTTGGGGACAGAACACTGAAGCTTTCTTT; CDR3: CASSWGQNTEAFF
size: -; V: TRBV7-9; J: TRBJ2-1; D: TRBD2; DNA: TGTGCCAGCAGCCCACCCTGGGCGGGGGGGCGTAATGAGCAGTTCTTC; CDR3: CASSPPWAGGRNEQFF
size: few; V: TRBV7-8; J: TRBJ2-5; D: TRBD2; DNA: TGTGCCAGCAGCTTCGGGAGCGGGGGGCAACCCCAAGAGACCCAGTACTTC; CDR3: CASSFGSGGQPQETQYF
size: -; V: TRBV9; J: TRBJ1-2; D: -; DNA: TGTGCCAGCAGCCGGGACCCAGGAGCGGGGAACTATGGCTACACCTTC; CDR3: CASSRDPGAGNYGYTF
size: -; V: TRBV20-1; J: TRBJ1-1; D: -; DNA: TGCAGTGCTAGTGTGGCCCCCCTTGGCGGCACTGAAGCTTTCTTT; CDR3: CSASVAPLGGTEAFF
size: -; V: TRBV12-5; J: TRBJ1-5; D: TRBD1; DNA: TGTGCTAGTGGTTCGACAGGGGGCAATCAGCCCCAGCATTTT; CDR3: CASGSTGGNQPQHF
size: once; V: TRBV19; J: TRBJ2-1; D: -; DNA: TGTGCCAGTAGGACCGGGACAAAATACAATGAGCAGTTCTTC; CDR3: CASRTGTKYNEQFF
size: -; V: TRBV4-1; J: TRBJ2-7; D: -; DNA: TGCGCCAGCAGCCAAGATAGAGGGGGGTACGAGCAGTACTTC; CDR3: CASSQDRGGYEQYF
size: -; V: TRBV5-6; J: TRBJ1-5; D: -; DNA: TGTGCCAGCAGCTTGGCTGCCAATCAGCCCCAGCATTTT; CDR3: CASSLAANQPQHF
size: -; V: TRBV6-1; J: TRBJ2-3; D: TRBD2; DNA: TGTGCCAGCAGTGATCGGAGCGGGGGGCGTGCTAGCACAGATACGCAGTATTTT; CDR3: CASSDRSGGRASTDTQYF
size: -; V: TRBV6-5; J: TRBJ2-1; D: -; DNA: TGTGCCGGCCAAAGAACAATCCCAGGCGATGAGCAGTTCTTC; CDR3: CAGQRTIPGDEQFF
size: -; V: TRBV9; J: TRBJ2-1; D: -; DNA: TGTGCCAGCACACATACAAGGACAGATAACTACAATGAGCAGTTCTTC; CDR3: CASTHTRTDNYNEQFF
size: -; V: TRBV3-1/TRBV3-2; J: TRBJ1-6; D: -; DNA: TGTGCCAGCAGCCAATTTATCGGGAATTCACCCCTCCACTTT; CDR3: CASSQFIGNSPLHF
size: once; V: TRBV10-3; J: TRBJ2-5; D: -; DNA: TGTGCCATCAGCGTCTCCGAGGAGACCCAGTACTTC; CDR3: CAISVSEETQYF
size: -; V: TRBV10-2; J: TRBJ2-7; D: -; DNA: TGCGCCAGCAGTGATCAATACGAGCAGTACTTC; CDR3: CASSDQYEQYF
size: -; V: TRBV18; J: TRBJ1-3; D: -; DNA: TGTGCCAGCTCGCCGGGAGAATCCTCTGGAAACACCATATATTTT; CDR3: CASSPGESSGNTIYF
size: -; V: TRBV5-6; J: TRBJ2-7; D: TRBD1; DNA: TGTGCCAGCAGCCGGGACAGGGGAACCTACGAGCAGTACTTC; CDR3: CASSRDRGTYEQYF
size: -; V: TRBV3-1/TRBV3-2; J: TRBJ2-2; D: -; DNA: TGTGCCAGCAGCCAAGAGAACACCGGGGAGCTGTTTTTT; CDR3: CASSQENTGELFF
size: -; V: TRBV6-5; J: TRBJ1-1; D: -; DNA: TGTGCCAGCAGTTACAACGGAGAGAACACTGAAGCTTTCTTT; CDR3: CASSYNGENTEAFF
size: -; V: TRBV19; J: TRBJ2-1; D: -; DNA: TGTGCCAGTAGTATTATAAGATACGAACCCTACAATGAGCAGTTCTTC; CDR3: CASSIIRYEPYNEQFF
size: -; V: TRBV5-1; J: TRBJ1-2; D: -; DNA: TGCGCCAGCAGTCTGGACGGTAACTATGGCTACACCTTC; CDR3: CASSLDGNYGYTF
size: -; V: TRBV6-6; J: TRBJ1-1; D: TRBD1; DNA: TGTGCCACCTCGGACAGGGAGAACACTGAAGCTTTCTTT; CDR3: CATSDRENTEAFF
size: -; V: TRBV4-3; J: TRBJ2-3; D: -; DNA: TGCGCCAGCAGCCAAGAAGCCCCCGGTCCGGGATGGGGAAGCTATACGCAGTATTTT; CDR3: CASSQEAPGPGWGSYTQYF
size: -; V: TRBV19; J: TRBJ2-3; D: -; DNA: TGTGCCAGTAGTATCTCCGGTCACCGCACAGATACGCAGTATTTT; CDR3: CASSISGHRTDTQYF
size: -; V: TRBV12-3/TRBV12-4; J: TRBJ2-2; D: -; DNA: TGTGCCAGCATTTGGGGGTTGACCGGGGAGCTGTTTTTT; CDR3: CASIWGLTGELFF
size: -; V: TRBV5-6; J: TRBJ2-7; D: -; DNA: TGTGCCAGCAGCTTGGTGGGCGGTCGGGGGCAGTACTTC; CDR3: CASSLVGGRGQYF
size: -; V: TRBV19; J: TRBJ1-2; D: -; DNA: TGTGCCAGTAGTCTTGGGGACGGTGGCTACACCTTC; CDR3: CASSLGDGGYTF
size: -; V: TRBV5-1; J: TRBJ2-2; D: TRBD1; DNA: TGCGCCAGCAGTCCCACAGGGGGCGGCGGGGAGCTGTTTTTT; CDR3: CASSPTGGGGELFF
size: -; V: TRBV12-3/TRBV12-4; J: TRBJ1-2; D: -; DNA: TGTGCCAGCAGTTTAGGCAGGGGCTATGGCTACACCTTC; CDR3: CASSLGRGYGYTF
size: -; V: TRBV2; J: TRBJ1-1; D: -; DNA: TGTGCCAGCAGATTCAGAGAGAACACTGAAGCTTTCTTT; CDR3: CASRFRENTEAFF
size: -; V: TRBV7-9; J: TRBJ2-3; D: TRBD1; DNA: TGTGCCAGCAGCCCGACAGGGCCCACAGATACGCAGTATTTT; CDR3: CASSPTGPTDTQYF
size: -; V: TRBV19; J: TRBJ2-2; D: -; DNA: TGTGCCAGTAGTAACCCCGTCTATGGCGGGGAGCTGTTTTTT; CDR3: CASSNPVYGGELFF
size: -; V: TRBV7-6; J: TRBJ2-3; D: -; DNA: TGTGCCAGCAGCTTAGACCTCAAAGAACCGCAGTATTTT; CDR3: CASSLDLKEPQYF
size: -; V: TRBV7-2; J: TRBJ2-5; D: TRBD2; DNA: TGTGCCAGCAGCCCGTCTAGCGGGGGGGCTCAAGAGACCCAGTACTTC; CDR3: CASSPSSGGAQETQYF
size: -; V: TRBV7-9; J: TRBJ2-2; D: -; DNA: TGTGCCAGCAGCTTAGTATCTGTAGGGCGGTACACCGGGGAGCTGTTTTTT; CDR3: CASSLVSVGRYTGELFF